This T cell receptor (beta chain) is drawn from a study of control samples from healthy donors and cancer patients. This CDR3 is built from 16 residues. With 10 bases clipped from V and 5 bases from J, the junction kept 16 bases outside the gene matches. CDR1 and CDR2 (germline): ENHRY, SYGVKD. This table comes from immunoSEQ multiplex PCR, and its TCRdb copy is limited to in-frame clones, with some not included. The profile shows roughly 120,000 clones, roughly 92% of them singletons. The specimen sequenced was blood. V gene TRBV10-3 combines with J gene TRBJ2-1, with 8 bases lining up with TRBD2. This sequence was found in a woman aged 18-29 years in good health. CDR3 in amino acids: CATRHTSGLADNEQFF. CDR3 nucleotide sequence: TGTGCCACCAGGCATACGTCTGGACTAGCAGACAATGAGCAGTTCTTC.